The sequence of this T cell receptor beta chain was determined in a study of T cells after yellow fever vaccination. Template switching by 5'RACE produced TCR cDNA, adding a universal primer site and UMIs. TCRdb reanalysed the 5' RACE reads using MiXCR and keeps one entry per CDR3 protein. The sample records 450,000 to 600,000 distinct CDR3 sequences, about 17% being singletons. The receptor's source is a man aged 18 to 29 who received the YFV17D yellow fever vaccine. The sequenced sample was PBMCs, obtained 5 to 6 days after the first yellow fever vaccination.

The CDR3 protein is CASSPPGASDTQYF. The CDR3 DNA reads as TGTGCCAGCAGCCCGCCGGGGGCTTCAGATACGCAGTATTTT. V and J are TRBV11-2 and TRBJ2-3, with D perhaps assigned TRBD1 or TRBD2 (6 bases each). The CDR3 totals 14 residues. V lost 5 bases and J lost 4, with 13 bases in between. CDR1 is SGHAT, CDR2 FQNNGV, per germline.